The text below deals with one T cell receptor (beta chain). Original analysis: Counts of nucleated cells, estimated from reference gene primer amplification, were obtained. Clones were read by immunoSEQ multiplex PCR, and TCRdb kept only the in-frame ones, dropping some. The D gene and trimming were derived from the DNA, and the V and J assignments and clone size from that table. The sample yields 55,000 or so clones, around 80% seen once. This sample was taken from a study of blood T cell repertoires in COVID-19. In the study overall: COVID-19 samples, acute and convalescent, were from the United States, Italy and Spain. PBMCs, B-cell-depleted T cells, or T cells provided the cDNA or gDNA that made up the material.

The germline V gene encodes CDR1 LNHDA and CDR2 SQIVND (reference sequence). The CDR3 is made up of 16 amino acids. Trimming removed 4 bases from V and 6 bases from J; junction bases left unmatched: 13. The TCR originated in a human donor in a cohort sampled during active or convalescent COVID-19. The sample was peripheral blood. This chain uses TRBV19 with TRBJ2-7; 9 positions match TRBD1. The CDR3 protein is CASSTLGQGPVFEQYF. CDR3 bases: TGTGCCAGTAGTACGCTAGGACAGGGGCCTGTATTCGAGCAGTACTTC.